This T cell receptor (beta chain) comes out of a study of blood T cells in healthy people across ages. This clonotype has a count of ten or more. Looked up from germline, CDR1 is LGHNT and CDR2 is FRNRAP. This CDR3 spans 15 amino acids. Trimming cost V 5 bases and J 4 bases, with 15 bases left between them. Combining a sample-barcoded 5' primer with a J-beta primer mix, a second PCR ran for roughly 7 to 11 cycles. MiXCR, applied by TCRdb to the 5' RACE reads, yields one record per CDR3 protein. The sample lists 600,000 or so distinct CDR3 sequences; roughly 21% were seen once. The sequence came from a man in his 70s in good health. This sequence joins TRBV12-5 and TRBJ2-1; D call uncertain. The sample was blood. The CDR3 DNA sequence: TGTGCTAGTGGTCCCGGTGGGTTGCGATACAATGAGCAGTTCTTC. Translating gives CASGPGGLRYNEQFF.